The clone carrying this T cell receptor beta chain was seen a handful of times. The antigen remains undetermined. This entry comes from a study of cytomegalovirus exposure and HLA in healthy donors. Overall study results and limits: The study labeled 150 or so TCR beta chains cytomegalovirus-associated. In a later analysis, TCR association rates varied by HLA locus: DRB1 most, HLA-C fewest.

The CDR3 is 16 amino acids. With V trimmed by 2 bases and J by 0 bases, 7 bases remained unmatched. The germline V gene has CDR1 SGHTA and CDR2 FQGNSA. The PCR employed 60 Vbeta primers together with 13 Jbeta primers. Repertoires were generated with immunoSEQ multiplex PCR, while TCRdb's copy carries only in-frame clones and drops some. The sample lists 180,000 or so clones, roughly 9.5% seen once, with 1% to 1.5% in the top ten. Sequenced material: PBMCs. V is TRBV7-2 and J is TRBJ2-7, with 7 bases that match TRBD2. The sequence derives from a woman in her 30s in good health and CMV-seropositive. CDR3 nucleotide sequence: TGTGCCAGCAGCTTATCAGGCGGGAGCGGCTCCTACGAGCAGTACTTC. Its protein product is CASSLSGGSGSYEQYF.